What follows is one T cell receptor beta chain and its context. The antigen remains undetermined. Peripheral blood, about 10 milliliters per donor, was collected. The data were taken from a study of blood T cells in healthy people across ages. Study-level results: Unsorted PBMCs ruled out conclusive naive versus antigen-experienced comparison. Observed TCR beta diversity per million T cells went down as age went up. This fall followed a roughly linear course with age.

The use of a sample-barcoded 5' primer and a J-beta primer mix characterized a second PCR of about 6 to 11 cycles. Every sample gave at least 2.5 million paired-end reads containing CDR3. TCRdb itself ran the 5' RACE reads through MiXCR, one entry per CDR3 protein. The table includes around 1,500,000 distinct CDR3 sequences, roughly 27% detected once. Looked up from germline, CDR1 is SQVTM and CDR2 is ANQGSEA. Trimming cost V 4 bases and J 4 bases, with 16 bases left between them. CDR3 length equals 14 residues. The sequenced material came from blood. This rearrangement joins TRBV29-1 to TRBJ2-5; D remains unclear. This clonotype was sampled from a woman in her twenties or thirties in good health. The CDR3 region is CSVVGKRGVETQYF. The DNA of the CDR3 is TGCAGCGTTGTCGGCAAAAGAGGAGTAGAGACCCAGTACTTC.